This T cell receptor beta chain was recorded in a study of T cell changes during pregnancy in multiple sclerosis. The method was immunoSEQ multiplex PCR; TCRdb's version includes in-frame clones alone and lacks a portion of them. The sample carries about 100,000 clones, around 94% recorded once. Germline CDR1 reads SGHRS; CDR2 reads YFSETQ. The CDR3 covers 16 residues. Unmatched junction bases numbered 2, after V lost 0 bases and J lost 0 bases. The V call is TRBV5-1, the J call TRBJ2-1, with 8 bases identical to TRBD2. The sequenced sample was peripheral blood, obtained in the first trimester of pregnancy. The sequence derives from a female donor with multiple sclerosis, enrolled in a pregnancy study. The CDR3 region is CASSLVGRASYNEQFF. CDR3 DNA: TGCGCCAGCAGCTTGGTCGGGAGGGCCTCCTACAATGAGCAGTTCTTC.